This is a list of T cell receptor beta chains from one sample in a study of T cells in Graves' hyperthyroidism and ophthalmopathy. A single record per CDR3 protein comes from TCRdb applying MiXCR to the multiplex PCR reads. This table has around 300,000 distinct CDR3 sequences, roughly 14% appearing once. Sequencing was performed on blood. The origin of the receptors is a woman aged 25 to 45 with Graves' hyperthyroidism. The CDR3 runs from the conserved cysteine through the conserved F or W.

cdr3_length: 14
j_call: TRBJ2-1
v_call: TRBV30
cdr3_aa: CAWGLAGGPGEQFF

cdr3_length: 14
j_call: TRBJ2-4
v_call: TRBV2
cdr3_aa: CASSSSGAGHIQYF

cdr3_length: 15
j_call: TRBJ2-2
v_call: TRBV11-2
cdr3_aa: CASSLGTLYGGELFF

cdr3_length: 14
j_call: TRBJ1-5
v_call: TRBV20-1
cdr3_aa: CSASSWAVYQPQHF

cdr3_length: 13
j_call: TRBJ2-3
v_call: TRBV30
cdr3_aa: CAWTVAGGVTQYF

cdr3_length: 15
j_call: TRBJ2-5
v_call: TRBV25-1
cdr3_aa: CASSARRGPQETQYF

cdr3_length: 13
j_call: TRBJ2-5
v_call: TRBV7-9
cdr3_aa: CASNKQGLETQYF

cdr3_length: 16
j_call: TRBJ2-3
v_call: TRBV6-6
cdr3_aa: CASSYPQEAGTDTQYF

cdr3_length: 16
j_call: TRBJ2-7
v_call: TRBV7-2
cdr3_aa: CASSLAVTGSPYEQYF

cdr3_length: 15
j_call: TRBJ2-7
v_call: TRBV9
cdr3_aa: CASSPGSSAYYEQYF

cdr3_length: 13
j_call: TRBJ1-3
v_call: TRBV29-1
cdr3_aa: CSVARGAGNTIYF

cdr3_length: 14
j_call: TRBJ2-7
v_call: TRBV2
cdr3_aa: CAIPWAGQLHEQYF

cdr3_length: 19
j_call: TRBJ2-7
v_call: TRBV24-1
cdr3_aa: CATSDSTAWGQGGFYEQYF

cdr3_length: 12
j_call: TRBJ2-7
v_call: TRBV11-2
cdr3_aa: CASSLPDYEQYF

cdr3_length: 16
j_call: TRBJ2-4
v_call: TRBV7-9
cdr3_aa: CASSLEGRGRENIQYF

cdr3_length: 18
j_call: TRBJ2-3
v_call: TRBV28
cdr3_aa: CASSLSVFGGPRTDTQYF

cdr3_length: 14
j_call: TRBJ2-3
v_call: TRBV11-1
cdr3_aa: CASSPPEGVDTQYF

cdr3_length: 15
j_call: TRBJ2-5
v_call: TRBV6-1
cdr3_aa: CASSTGLAPGETQYF

cdr3_length: 12
j_call: TRBJ1-4
v_call: TRBV7-2
cdr3_aa: CASGLLGEKLFF

cdr3_length: 14
j_call: TRBJ2-2
v_call: TRBV2
cdr3_aa: CTTPGGGGDGELFF

cdr3_length: 13
j_call: TRBJ2-7
v_call: TRBV28
cdr3_aa: CASSGSHGYEQYF

cdr3_length: 12
j_call: TRBJ1-2
v_call: TRBV28
cdr3_aa: CASAMSTNGYTF

cdr3_length: 15
j_call: TRBJ2-7
v_call: TRBV18
cdr3_aa: CASSLGGVFAYEQYF

cdr3_length: 15
j_call: TRBJ2-2
v_call: TRBV28
cdr3_aa: CASSPPPQELGELFF

cdr3_length: 15
j_call: TRBJ2-6
v_call: TRBV5-1
cdr3_aa: CASSYAGDGANVLTF

cdr3_length: 14
j_call: TRBJ2-1
v_call: TRBV7-2
cdr3_aa: CASSPTSGTGEQFF

cdr3_length: 17
j_call: TRBJ1-5
v_call: TRBV28
cdr3_aa: CASRGKEGRIGNQPQHF

cdr3_length: 14
j_call: TRBJ2-5
v_call: TRBV7-9
cdr3_aa: CASSLGNVGETQYF

cdr3_length: 17
j_call: TRBJ2-2
v_call: TRBV20-1
cdr3_aa: CSARPMTGGLDTGELFF

cdr3_length: 15
j_call: TRBJ1-2
v_call: TRBV14
cdr3_aa: CASSSLGQGARGYTF

cdr3_length: 16
j_call: TRBJ2-1
v_call: TRBV27
cdr3_aa: CASSHPGQSSYNEQFF

cdr3_length: 16
j_call: TRBJ1-3
v_call: TRBV15
cdr3_aa: CATSRDIGGSGNTIYF

cdr3_length: 16
j_call: TRBJ2-1
v_call: TRBV15
cdr3_aa: CATSRVWDYLYNEQFF

cdr3_length: 13
j_call: TRBJ2-7
v_call: TRBV10-3
cdr3_aa: CAISTRLDYEQYF

cdr3_length: 16
j_call: TRBJ1-5
v_call: TRBV27
cdr3_aa: CASRPIKGGSNQPQHF

cdr3_length: 13
j_call: TRBJ1-5
v_call: TRBV10-1
cdr3_aa: CASSESIGQPQHF

cdr3_length: 14
j_call: TRBJ2-2
v_call: TRBV10-1
cdr3_aa: CASSDTENTGELFF

cdr3_length: 12
j_call: TRBJ2-1
v_call: TRBV29-1
cdr3_aa: CSVVEGVIEQFF

cdr3_length: 14
j_call: TRBJ2-2
v_call: TRBV2
cdr3_aa: CASRGRTNTGELFF

cdr3_length: 15
j_call: TRBJ2-5
v_call: TRBV3-1
cdr3_aa: CASSQVLRVGETQYF

cdr3_length: 16
j_call: TRBJ2-7
v_call: TRBV28
cdr3_aa: CASSLSRGSSSYEQYF

cdr3_length: 12
j_call: TRBJ2-5
v_call: TRBV7-9
cdr3_aa: CASSLEVDSQYF

cdr3_length: 15
j_call: TRBJ2-7
v_call: TRBV6-1
cdr3_aa: CASSITSGRSYEQYF

cdr3_length: 20
j_call: TRBJ2-5
v_call: TRBV18
cdr3_aa: CASSLSVIARTGGSQETQYF